This T cell receptor beta chain was sequenced for a study of beta chain features in type 1 diabetes. Whole-study context: All of the samples together had approximately 100,000,000 sorted cells examined. General study points: In every one of the four CD4+ subsets, TCRB CDR3s were moderately but significantly shorter in Type 1 diabetes patients. Whether HLA type influences TCRB rearrangement remained unresolved here. PCR might favor shorter templates, but any such skew would affect patients and controls equally.

Isolated RNA was reverse transcribed in full, so expressed TCRB transcripts were sequenced. Clones were read by immunoSEQ multiplex PCR, and TCRdb kept only the in-frame ones, dropping some. The sample records some 640,000 clones, over 12% being singletons. One heparinised draw, averaging about 0.11 L, was taken per donor. This clone has a handful of counts. Its specificity is not known. The specimen sequenced was naive CD4+ T cells from blood. The receptor comes from a man between 18 and 29 years old with type 1 diabetes.

The CDR3 spells CASTGGTTFTDTQYF. In DNA, the CDR3 is TGTGCCAGCACGGGGGGGACAACTTTCACAGATACGCAGTATTTT. The V and J genes are TRBV7-2 and TRBJ2-3, with 8 bases that match TRBD2. V was pared by 7 bases and J by 2 bases, with 8 bases of the junction left unmatched. CDR1 is SGHTA, CDR2 FQGNSA, per germline. The CDR3 covers 15 residues.